This TCR beta chain was found in a study of OX40 agonist ivuxolimab in advanced cancers. V was clipped by 1 base and J by 1 base; unmatched bases: 4. CDR3 length: 15 amino acids. Germline CDR1 and CDR2: LGHNA and YSLEER. Repertoires were generated with immunoSEQ multiplex PCR, while TCRdb's copy carries only in-frame clones and drops some. The table records 65,000 to 70,000 clones, roughly nine tenths of them present only once. This sequence joins TRBV4-3 and TRBJ2-7, with 7 bases matching TRBD1. The source is an adult with an advanced solid tumor such as melanoma, head and neck, liver or kidney cancer. The sample was CD4+ or CD8+ T cells sorted from blood, taken in a trial of the OX40 agonist ivuxolimab. CDR3 DNA: TGCGCCAGCAGCCAAGGACAGGGAAGTTCCTACGAGCAGTACTTC. Its translation: CASSQGQGSSYEQYF.